This T cell receptor (beta chain) comes out of a study of response to subunit inactivated influenza vaccine. The study, taken as a whole, reports: Authors suggested few new T cells are recruited by each seasonal influenza vaccination.

CDR3 length equals 12 residues. Germline assignment: CDR1 SEHNR and CDR2 FQNEAQ (reference sequence). V lost 5 bases to trimming and J lost 5 bases, with 8 bases between them. TCRdb itself ran the RT-PCR reads through MiXCR, one entry per CDR3 protein. The data hold 590,000 or so distinct CDR3 sequences, with 13% to 15% observed a single time. With regard to this clonotype: What it binds is not known.

The specimen was PBMCs from blood, collected 14 days before vaccination. This chain uses TRBV7-9 with TRBJ2-3; D is unclear. This clonotype was obtained from a man aged 45-60 years who received an inactivated influenza vaccine. CDR3 DNA: TGTGCCAGCAGCCCTCACCAAGATACGCAGTATTTT. Its translation: CASSPHQDTQYF.